The rows below give T cell receptor beta chains drawn from one sample of a study of control samples from healthy donors and cancer patients. Measured with immunoSEQ multiplex PCR; TCRdb has only the in-frame clones, and not every one. The table records some 95,000 clones, approximately 81% of them present only once. Sequenced material: blood. Every receptor here comes from a woman aged 30 to 39 in good health. Both conserved end residues are part of each CDR3. A D gene is named only where the DNA matches it firmly. Where a row states a size, it is once, few, many or the class of an expanded clone; other rows omit it.

length,D,J,size,V,CDR3,DNA
19,TRBD1,TRBJ2-6,NA,TRBV7-2,CASSLRGPGGISGANVLTF,TGTGCCAGCAGCTTAAGGGGGCCAGGGGGCATCTCTGGGGCCAACGTCCTGACTTTC
13,NA,TRBJ2-1,NA,TRBV29-1,CSVQLDTYNEQFF,TGCAGCGTTCAACTGGACACATACAATGAGCAGTTCTTC
15,NA,TRBJ2-3,NA,TRBV7-8,CASSLEAGNTDTQYF,TGTGCCAGCAGCTTAGAGGCAGGAAACACAGATACGCAGTATTTT
14,NA,TRBJ2-5,NA,TRBV7-2,CASSSAWRRETQYF,TGTGCCAGCAGCTCAGCGTGGCGACGGGAGACCCAGTACTTC
15,NA,TRBJ1-4,NA,TRBV30,CAWSSQGLANEKLFF,TGTGCCTGGAGTTCGCAGGGGTTAGCTAATGAAAAACTGTTTTTT
15,NA,TRBJ2-7,once,TRBV7-6,CASSLARAASYEQYF,TGTGCCAGCAGCTTAGCTAGGGCAGCATCCTACGAGCAGTACTTC
16,TRBD1,TRBJ1-1,few,TRBV5-6,CASSFFGTGGNTEAFF,TGTGCCAGCAGCTTCTTCGGGACAGGAGGGAACACTGAAGCTTTCTTT
13,NA,TRBJ1-1,NA,TRBV30,CAGSRDTHTEAFF,TGTGCCGGGTCCCGGGACACTCACACTGAAGCTTTCTTT
15,NA,TRBJ1-5,once,TRBV4-2,CASSQDSGAHQPQHF,TGTGCCAGCAGCCAAGATTCAGGGGCCCATCAGCCCCAGCATTTT
16,TRBD1,TRBJ2-6,NA,TRBV12-5,CASGSRGLSGANVLTF,TGTGCTAGTGGTTCCAGGGGGCTGTCCGGGGCCAACGTCCTGACTTTC
16,NA,TRBJ2-5,NA,TRBV3-1/TRBV3-2,CASSPARWATQETQYF,TGTGCCAGCAGCCCCGCCCGGTGGGCGACCCAAGAGACCCAGTACTTC
14,NA,TRBJ2-7,NA,TRBV25-1,CASSESGRTYEQYF,TGTGCCAGCAGTGAATCGGGCAGAACCTACGAGCAGTACTTC
17,TRBD1,TRBJ2-7,few,TRBV6-2/TRBV6-3,CASSYSRTGKERNEQYF,TGTGCCAGCAGTTACTCCAGGACAGGGAAGGAAAGGAACGAGCAGTACTTC
14,NA,TRBJ2-1,NA,TRBV12-5,CASGLGDFSGEQFF,TGTGCTAGTGGTTTGGGCGACTTTTCTGGTGAGCAGTTCTTC
14,TRBD1,TRBJ1-6,NA,TRBV14,CASSLRQGNSPLHF,TGTGCCAGCAGCCTGAGACAGGGAAATTCACCCCTCCACTTT
13,NA,TRBJ1-3,NA,TRBV7-2,CASSPRSGNTIYF,TGTGCCAGCAGCCCCCGCTCAGGAAACACCATATATTTT
16,TRBD2,TRBJ2-5,once,TRBV7-9,CASSLFLAGEQETQYF,TGTGCCAGCAGCTTATTCCTAGCGGGGGAGCAAGAGACCCAGTACTTC
10,NA,TRBJ1-1,few,TRBV7-8,CASSRTEAFF,TGTGCCAGCAGCAGGACTGAAGCTTTCTTT
14,NA,TRBJ2-3,NA,TRBV19,CASSNRDSTDTQYF,TGTGCCAGTAGCAACAGGGATAGCACAGATACGCAGTATTTT
13,NA,TRBJ1-6,NA,TRBV9,CASSVAENSPLHF,TGTGCCAGCAGCGTAGCCGAGAATTCACCCCTCCACTTT
15,NA,TRBJ2-7,NA,TRBV6-5,CASRAAGTEVYEQYF,TGTGCCAGCAGGGCCGCCGGGACGGAAGTTTACGAGCAGTACTTC
12,NA,TRBJ1-2,once,TRBV12-3/TRBV12-4,CASSLALEGYTF,TGTGCCAGCAGTTTAGCGTTGGAGGGCTACACCTTC
15,NA,TRBJ2-3,NA,TRBV4-3,CASSPDHPAADTQYF,TGCGCCAGCAGCCCAGATCACCCGGCGGCAGATACGCAGTATTTT